The clone carrying this T cell receptor (beta chain) was picked up many times. Its specificity is unknown. This specimen belongs to a study of molecular identifiers for immune sequencing clone quantification. As CD8+CD4-CCR7+CD45RA+ cells, naive CD8 T cells were sorted. Study-level points and caveats: The share of molecules held by clones above 20 RNA copies was over 97% in effector cells and under 1% in naive cells.

Preparation methods for the bulk TCR libraries were those previously described, with listed TCR primers. TCRdb reprocessed the PCR reads with MiXCR, giving one entry per CDR3 protein. The sample yields hundreds of thousands of distinct CDR3 sequences, around 25% seen once. This receptor was obtained from a human donor in good health. Some libraries in this study had Jurkat cell RNA spiked in. The source material was naive CD8+ T cells from blood, with Jurkat cell RNA spiked in. Subset reported: FACS-sorted CD8+CD4-CCR7+CD45RA+ naive T cells.

DNA for the CDR3: TGTGCCAGCAGCCCGGGGGGGTCAACCTACGAGCAGTACTTC. It is translated as CASSPGGSTYEQYF. The rearrangement uses TRBV6-5 and TRBJ2-7, with 8 bases identical to TRBD2. The length of the CDR3 is 14 residues. The J segment lost 2 bases and the V segment lost 6 bases, leaving 6 bases of the junction unmatched. Per germline, CDR1 MNHEY and CDR2 SVGAGI.